The sequence of this TCR beta chain was determined in a study of CD8 T cells in Susac syndrome. Reverse transcription of about 0.45 to 1 ug RNA was carried out with random hexamers. Each CDR3 protein gets one entry after TCRdb re-called the immunoSEQ multiplex PCR reads with MiXCR. The data show under 110,000 distinct CDR3 sequences, less than 95% seen once. The authors negatively isolated CD8+ and CD4+ T cells and FACS-enriched TEMRA cells. Trimming left V 2 bases short and J 2 bases short, with 12 bases between. The CDR3 spans 15 residues. Germline CDR1 LGHDT, CDR2 YNNKEL (reference sequence). Material: CD8+ T cells from PBMCs. The origin of this receptor is a human donor with Susac syndrome. The rearrangement links TRBV3-1 to TRBJ2-5; D is unclear. In nucleotides, the CDR3 is TGTGCCAGCAGCCAATTGCCAGCGCAACAAGAGACCCAGTACTTC. Residues: CASSQLPAQQETQYF.